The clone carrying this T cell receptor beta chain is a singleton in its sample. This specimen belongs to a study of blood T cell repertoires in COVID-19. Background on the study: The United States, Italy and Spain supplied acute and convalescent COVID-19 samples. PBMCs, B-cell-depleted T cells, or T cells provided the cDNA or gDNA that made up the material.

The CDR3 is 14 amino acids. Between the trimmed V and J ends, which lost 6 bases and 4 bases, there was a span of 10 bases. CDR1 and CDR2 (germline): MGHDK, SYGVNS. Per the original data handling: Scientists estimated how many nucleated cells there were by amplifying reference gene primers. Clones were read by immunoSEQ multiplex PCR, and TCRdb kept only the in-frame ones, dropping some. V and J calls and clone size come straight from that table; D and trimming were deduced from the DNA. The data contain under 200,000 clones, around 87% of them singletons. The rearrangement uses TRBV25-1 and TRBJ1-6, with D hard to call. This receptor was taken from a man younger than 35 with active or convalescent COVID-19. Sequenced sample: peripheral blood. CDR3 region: CASSASGYNSPLHF. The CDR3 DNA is TGTGCCAGCAGCGCTTCGGGTTATAATTCACCCCTCCACTTT.